Presented here are 9 T cell receptor beta chains from one specimen sequenced in a study of regulatory T cells in long-lasting Graves disease. iRepertoire HTBI primers and Arm-PCR of CDR3 regions built TCR beta libraries. TCRdb passed the multiplex PCR reads through MiXCR, listing each CDR3 protein once. This sample has about 540,000 distinct CDR3 sequences; approximately 15% occur once, and the top ten carry roughly a tenth. Time point defined: newly diagnosed GD, antithyroid drugs for less than 3 months. Making the TCR library involved RNA that had been extracted from PBMCs. The same data also contributed to another study, on T cells in Graves' hyperthyroidism and ophthalmopathy.

The sequencing used peripheral blood mononuclear cells (PBMCs), collected at new diagnosis, from a patient treated with antithyroid drugs. These receptors originate from a young man with Graves disease.

The chain combines TRBV5-1 with TRBJ2-7; 7 positions match TRBD1. V lost 0 bases and J lost 5; bases outside the gene matches: 8. Germline-derived CDR1 and CDR2 are SGHRS and YFSETQ. CDR3 length: 15 residues. CDR3 protein: CASSLGQGGRDEQYF. In DNA, the CDR3 is TGCGCCAGCAGCTTGGGTCAAGGGGGCCGGGACGAGCAGTACTTC.

Ten or more counts support this clonotype. The J gene is TRBJ2-1, the V gene TRBV5-1; no reliable D call. The V end was cut by 1 base, the J end by 10 bases, with 6 bases between. The length of the CDR3 is 11 residues. Germline assignment: CDR1 SGHRS and CDR2 YFSETQ. In DNA, the CDR3 is TGCGCCAGCAGCTTGTCGTCCGAGCAGTTCTTC. Its translation is CASSLSSEQFF. Full variable domain (missing parts from reference TRBV5-1 and TRBJ2-1): KAGVTQTPRYLIKTRGQQVTLSCSPISGHRSVSWYQQTPGQGLQFLFEYFSETQRNKGNFPGRFSGRQFSNSRSEMNVSTLELGDSALYLCASSLSSEQFFGPGTRLTVL.

Here the CDR3 reads CAWSEQGAQPQHF. The CDR3 region has the DNA TGTGCCTGGAGTGAACAGGGGGCTCAGCCCCAGCATTTT. The rearrangement uses TRBV30 and TRBJ1-5; 9 bases fit TRBD1. Germline V gives CDR1 GTSNPN, CDR2 SVGIG (reference sequence). Losses at the gene ends were 1 base for V and 6 bases for J; bases not matched to a gene: 1. This CDR3 comprises 13 residues.

This clonotype was observed a handful of times. This may come from a read error, since a much larger clone is one base off. This chain connects TRBV12-3 or TRBV12-4 to TRBJ2-2; possibly TRBD2 for D (7 bases). The germline V and J ends were trimmed by 7 bases and 3 bases, with 15 bases remaining between them. This CDR3 has 15 amino acids. The CDR3 nucleotides read TGTGCCAGCACCTTGGGGGGGCTGGACACCGGGGAGCTGTTTTTT. Protein sequence: CASTLGGLDTGELFF.

In this sample, this clonotype turned up many times. The chain combines TRBV6-1 with TRBJ2-7; 11 nucleotides line up with TRBD1. This CDR3 is 15 amino acids long. J was trimmed by 6 bases and V by 5 bases; bases with no gene match: 9. The germline CDR1 and CDR2 sequences are MNHNS and SASEGT. CDR3 coding DNA: TGTGCCAGCAGTCCCTCCGGGACAGGGGGGTTCGAGCAGTACTTC. Translating it yields CASSPSGTGGFEQYF.

In this sample, this clonotype turned up many times. The genes are TRBV30 and TRBJ2-7; 7 bases map to TRBD1. The CDR3 sequence is 13 residues long. V trimming: 2 bases; J trimming: 5 bases; junction bases outside the gene matches: 6. The V gene's germline CDR1 is GTSNPN and CDR2 SVGIG (reference sequence). The CDR3 DNA sequence: TGTGCCTGGAGTACAGGGGTAGTAGACGAGCAGTACTTC. Its translation: CAWSTGVVDEQYF.

This clonotype was seen ten or more times. The chain links TRBV20-1 to TRBJ2-3; 12 bases map to TRBD2. V gave up 0 bases and J gave up 1 base; unmatched junction bases: 5. This CDR3 contains 17 residues. CDR1 is DFQATT and CDR2 is SNEGSKA in the germline V gene (reference sequence). The CDR3 region is CSARDSSSGRGTDTQYF. The CDR3 coding sequence is TGCAGTGCTAGAGATTCCTCTAGCGGGAGGGGCACAGATACGCAGTATTTT.

Ten or more counts support this clonotype. This chain links TRBV6-1 with TRBJ1-5; 9 nucleotides agree with TRBD1. Germline trimming cut 6 bases from V and 1 base from J; bases unmatched to any gene: 4. The CDR3 extends over 15 amino acids. Germline V gene data show CDR1 as MNHNS and CDR2 as SASEGT. The CDR3 spells CASSPQGASNQPQHF. CDR3 bases: TGTGCCAGCAGCCCACAGGGGGCAAGCAATCAGCCCCAGCATTTT.

This clonotype has ten or more counts. The rearrangement uses TRBV29-1 and TRBJ2-3, with D tentatively TRBD2 (5 bases). The germline CDR1 and CDR2 sequences are SQVTM and ANQGSEA. Trimming cost V 3 bases and J 5 bases, with 6 bases left between them. CDR3 size: 11 residues. The CDR3 loop reads CSVDAGDTQYF. In nucleotides, the CDR3 is TGCAGCGTTGACGCGGGAGATACGCAGTATTTT.